This T cell receptor beta chain was documented in a study of control samples from healthy donors and cancer patients. Looked up from germline, CDR1 is MGHRA and CDR2 is YSYEKL. The CDR3 loop spans 16 amino acids. With 1 base clipped from V and 5 bases from J, the junction kept 6 bases outside the gene matches. Libraries were prepared by immunoSEQ multiplex PCR; TCRdb keeps only in-frame clonotypes and omits some of them. The sample has 160,000 or so clones; 96% are singletons. In this sample, this clone turned up a few times. The genes are TRBV4-1 and TRBJ2-3, with 10 bases fitting TRBD2. The sequence derives from a woman aged 30 to 39 in good health. The sequencing sample was made of blood. The CDR3 region is CASSQGLAGDGDTQYF. CDR3 DNA sequence: TGCGCCAGCAGCCAAGGGCTAGCGGGAGATGGAGATACGCAGTATTTT.